This T cell receptor beta chain was identified during a study of PD-1 blockade in classical Hodgkin lymphoma (dated by TCRdb to 2020 to 2022). In terms of the full investigation: The study used CyTOF and TCR beta sequencing to define a peripheral blood immune signature of response to PD-1 blockade in classical Hodgkin lymphoma. Broader findings and caveats from the paper: Baseline TCR diversity was reported as lower in newly diagnosed patients than in healthy donors, and lower still in relapsed/refractory patients. Only a single clinical trial cohort was studied, and what caused the repertoire differences, possibly disease activity or prior therapy, remained undefined.

The Qiagen DNeasy kit was used to extract genomic DNA both from unsorted PBMCs and from the negatively selected CD4+ and CD8+ fractions. Amplification of TCR beta CDR3 regions was done by immunoSEQ multiplex PCR with primers that anneal to V and J segments. A synthetic immune receptor repertoire was used to minimize amplification bias, and remaining bias was computationally removed after sequencing. The study's own analysis went as follows. Repertoire diversity was quantified as the Shannon entropy index using custom Python scripts. Unsorted, CD4+ and CD8+ repertoires were examined separately, except in combined analyses, for which CD4+ and CD8+ sequences were merged in silico. TCRdb carries this immuneACCESS record with in-frame sequences only. Its versions omit some clonotypes, under half of them owing to an unresolved V gene in the studies checked, with the rest unexplained. The V and J calls and the clone size are those of that table, but D and trimming were determined from the DNA. Across this sample there are under 80,000 clones, with 93% seen only once. The ten largest clones add up to roughly 2.6% of the sample.

The sample's time point label is to be understood as: newly diagnosed, previously untreated cHL patient sample. As a comparison group for the relapsed/refractory trial patients, PBMCs were sequenced from patients with newly diagnosed, previously untreated classical Hodgkin lymphoma. Peripheral blood was collected in 8 mL Vacutainer Cell Preparation Tubes, from which PBMCs were isolated by centrifugation and then cryopreserved. Concerning this clone itself: Which antigen it targets is not known. No base-level quality is on record; no much larger clone is a single base apart.

The germline ends are 16 bases apart after V is trimmed by 6 bases and J by 8 bases. The CDR3 holds 13 amino acids from the cysteine to the phenylalanine. The retained sequence is limited to the CDR3, 39 bases, with the frame set at the first base. From a lookup of the germline V gene, CDR1 and CDR2 are SNHLY and FYNNEI. The sequenced sample consisted of peripheral blood mononuclear cells (PBMCs). The source is a human donor with classical Hodgkin lymphoma. This receptor chain uses TRBV2 and TRBJ1-2; the D gene identity is not certain. The sequence in DNA is TGTGCCAGCAGGTTGCCTAGCGGGATGGGCTACACCTTC. It is translated as CASRLPSGMGYTF.